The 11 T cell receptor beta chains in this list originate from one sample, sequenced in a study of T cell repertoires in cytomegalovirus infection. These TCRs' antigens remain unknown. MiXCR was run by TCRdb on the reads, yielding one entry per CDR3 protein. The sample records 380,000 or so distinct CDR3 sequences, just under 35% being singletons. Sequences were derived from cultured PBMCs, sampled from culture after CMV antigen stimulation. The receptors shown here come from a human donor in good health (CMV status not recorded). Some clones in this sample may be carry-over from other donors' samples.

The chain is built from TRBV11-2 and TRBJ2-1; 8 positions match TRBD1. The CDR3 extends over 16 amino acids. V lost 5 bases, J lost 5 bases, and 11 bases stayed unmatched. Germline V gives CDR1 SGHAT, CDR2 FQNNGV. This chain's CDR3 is CASSPPTGDIHNEQFF. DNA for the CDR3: TGTGCCAGCAGCCCCCCGACAGGGGATATCCACAATGAGCAGTTCTTC.

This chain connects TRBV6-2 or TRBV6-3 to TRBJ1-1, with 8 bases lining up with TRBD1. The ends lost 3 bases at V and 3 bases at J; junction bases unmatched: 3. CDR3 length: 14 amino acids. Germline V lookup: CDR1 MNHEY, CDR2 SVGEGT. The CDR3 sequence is CASSYMGQDTEAFF. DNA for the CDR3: TGTGCCAGCAGTTATATGGGACAGGACACTGAAGCTTTCTTT.

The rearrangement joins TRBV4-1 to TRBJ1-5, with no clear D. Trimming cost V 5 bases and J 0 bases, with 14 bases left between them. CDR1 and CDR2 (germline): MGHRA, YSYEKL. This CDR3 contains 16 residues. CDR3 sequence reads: CASSSLGQYSNQPQHF. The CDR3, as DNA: TGCGCCAGCAGCTCCCTCGGGCAGTATAGCAATCAGCCCCAGCATTTT.

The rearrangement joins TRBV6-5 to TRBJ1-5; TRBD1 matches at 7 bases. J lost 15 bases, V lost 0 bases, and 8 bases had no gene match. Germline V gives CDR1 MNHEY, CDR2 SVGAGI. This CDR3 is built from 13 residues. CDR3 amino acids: CASSYSGDSAPHF. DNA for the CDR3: TGTGCCAGCAGTTACTCAGGGGACAGTGCTCCGCATTTT.

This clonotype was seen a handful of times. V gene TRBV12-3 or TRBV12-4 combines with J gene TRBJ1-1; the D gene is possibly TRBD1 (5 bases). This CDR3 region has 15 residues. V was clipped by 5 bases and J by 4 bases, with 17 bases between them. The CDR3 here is CASSTLTDWSTEAFF. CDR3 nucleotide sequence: TGTGCCAGCAGTACGTTGACAGATTGGAGCACTGAAGCTTTCTTT.

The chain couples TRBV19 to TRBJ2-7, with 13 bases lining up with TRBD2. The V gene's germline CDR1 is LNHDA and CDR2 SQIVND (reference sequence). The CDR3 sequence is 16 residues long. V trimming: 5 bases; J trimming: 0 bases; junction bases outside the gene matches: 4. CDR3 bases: TGTGCCAGTAGTGGGACTAGCGGGATGAGCTCCTACGAGCAGTACTTC. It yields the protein CASSGTSGMSSYEQYF.

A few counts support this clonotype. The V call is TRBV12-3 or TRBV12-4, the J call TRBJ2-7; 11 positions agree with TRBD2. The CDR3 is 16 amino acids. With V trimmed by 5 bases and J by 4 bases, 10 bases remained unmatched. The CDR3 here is CASSPSSGRAWYEQYF. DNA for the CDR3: TGTGCCAGCAGTCCCAGTAGCGGGAGGGCCTGGTACGAGCAGTACTTC.

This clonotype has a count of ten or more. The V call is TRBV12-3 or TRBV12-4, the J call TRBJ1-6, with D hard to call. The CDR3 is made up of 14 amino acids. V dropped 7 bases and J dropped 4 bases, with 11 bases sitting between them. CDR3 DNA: TGTGCCAGCACCTCTGGTCCTTATAATTCACCCCTCCACTTT. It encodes CASTSGPYNSPLHF.

The CDR3 nucleotides read TGTGCCAGCAGCACCACCCCGAGTACCGGGGAGCTGTTTTTT. It specifies CASSTTPSTGELFF. The chain has TRBV7-6 and TRBJ2-2; D is unresolved. Per germline, CDR1 SGHVS and CDR2 FNYEAQ. The CDR3 sequence is 14 residues long. Trimming removed 5 bases from V and 5 bases from J, with 12 bases in between.

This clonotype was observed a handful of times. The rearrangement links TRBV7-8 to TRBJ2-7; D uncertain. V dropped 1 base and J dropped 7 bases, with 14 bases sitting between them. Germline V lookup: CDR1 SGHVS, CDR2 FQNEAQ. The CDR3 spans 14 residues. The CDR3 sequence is CASSLGERLGEQYV. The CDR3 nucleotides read TGTGCCAGCAGCTTAGGCGAGCGTTTAGGGGAGCAGTACGTC.

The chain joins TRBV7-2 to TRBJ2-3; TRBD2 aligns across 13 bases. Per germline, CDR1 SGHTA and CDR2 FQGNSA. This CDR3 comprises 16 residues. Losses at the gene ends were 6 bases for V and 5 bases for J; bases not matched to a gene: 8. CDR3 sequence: CASSLTSGRAIDTQYF. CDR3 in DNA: TGTGCCAGCAGTCTAACTAGCGGGAGGGCTATAGATACGCAGTATTTT.